This note documents a single T cell receptor (beta chain) sequence. Its target is not known. The source of the sample is a study of cytotoxic CD8 clonotypes in ibrutinib-treated CLL. Study at large: Response was recorded as partial in approximately 24 patients and complete in 2; at median approximately 65 months, roughly 15 remained remitted and about twelve had progressed.

The CDR3 totals 18 residues. Germline V lookup: CDR1 SGHAT, CDR2 FQNNGV. Trimming removed 1 base at V and 5 bases at J, with 21 bases between. Assay: immunoSEQ multiplex PCR; the TCRdb copy retains only in-frame clones and omits some. This table has some 300,000 clones, around four fifths appearing once. General study points: Baseline values of clonality outstripped age-matched healthy donors and followed circulating CD8+ T-cell counts. Ibrutinib response saw clonality rise, and progression saw it return toward baseline.

The chain recombines TRBV11-2 with TRBJ2-4; D might be TRBD2 (6 bases). This receptor was identified in a human donor with chronic lymphocytic leukemia. This sample comprised PBMCs, obtained before ibrutinib treatment. CDR3 amino acids: CASSLVGGWGDLQNIQYF. The CDR3 bases are TGTGCCAGCAGCTTAGTAGGTGGATGGGGGGACCTCCAAAACATTCAGTACTTC.